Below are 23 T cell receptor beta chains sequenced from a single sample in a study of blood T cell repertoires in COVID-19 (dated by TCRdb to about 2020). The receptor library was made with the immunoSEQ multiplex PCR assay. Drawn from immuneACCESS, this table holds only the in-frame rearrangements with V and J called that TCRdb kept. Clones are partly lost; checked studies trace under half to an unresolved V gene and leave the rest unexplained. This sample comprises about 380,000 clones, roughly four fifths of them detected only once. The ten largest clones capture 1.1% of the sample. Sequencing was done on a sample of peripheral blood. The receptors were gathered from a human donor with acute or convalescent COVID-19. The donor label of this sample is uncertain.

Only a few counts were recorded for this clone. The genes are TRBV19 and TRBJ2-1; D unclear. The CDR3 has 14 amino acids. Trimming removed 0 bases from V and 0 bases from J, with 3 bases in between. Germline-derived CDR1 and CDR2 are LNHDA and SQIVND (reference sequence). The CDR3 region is CASSIELSYNEQFF. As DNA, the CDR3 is TGTGCCAGTAGTATAGAACTCTCCTACAATGAGCAGTTCTTC.

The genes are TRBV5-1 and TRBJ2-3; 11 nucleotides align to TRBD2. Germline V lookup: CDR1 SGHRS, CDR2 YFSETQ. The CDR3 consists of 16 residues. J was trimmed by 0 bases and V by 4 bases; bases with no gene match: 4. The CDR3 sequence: CASSQRTSGSTDTQYF. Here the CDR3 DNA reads TGCGCCAGCAGCCAACGGACTAGCGGGAGCACAGATACGCAGTATTTT.

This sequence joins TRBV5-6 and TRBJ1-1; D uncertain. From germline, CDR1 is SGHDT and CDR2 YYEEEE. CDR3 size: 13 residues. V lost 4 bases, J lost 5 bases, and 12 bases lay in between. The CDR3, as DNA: TGTGCCAGCAGCCCCAGGAGGGCAACTGAAGCTTTCTTT. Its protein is CASSPRRATEAFF.

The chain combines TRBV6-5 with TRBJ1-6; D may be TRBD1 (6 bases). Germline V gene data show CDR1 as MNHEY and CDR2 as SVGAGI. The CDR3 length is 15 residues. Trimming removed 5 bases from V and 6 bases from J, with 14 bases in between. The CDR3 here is CASSLQGSLNSPLHF. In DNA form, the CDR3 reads TGTGCCAGCAGTCTACAGGGCTCCCTTAATTCACCCCTCCACTTT.

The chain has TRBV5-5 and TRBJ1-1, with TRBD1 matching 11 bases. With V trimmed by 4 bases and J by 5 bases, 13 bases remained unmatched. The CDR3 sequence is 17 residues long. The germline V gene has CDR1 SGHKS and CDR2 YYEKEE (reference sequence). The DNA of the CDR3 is TGTGCCAGCAGCCCGAATCCGGGACAGGGGGGGAGGACTGAAGCTTTCTTT. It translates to CASSPNPGQGGRTEAFF.

The CDR3 reads CAWNAQISYNSPLHF. The CDR3 coding sequence is TGTGCCTGGAACGCACAAATCTCCTATAATTCACCCCTCCACTTT. The genes are TRBV30 and TRBJ1-6; D is undetermined. V dropped 4 bases and J dropped 0 bases, with 10 bases sitting between them. CDR3 length equals 15 residues. Germline lookup yields CDR1 GTSNPN and CDR2 SVGIG (reference sequence).

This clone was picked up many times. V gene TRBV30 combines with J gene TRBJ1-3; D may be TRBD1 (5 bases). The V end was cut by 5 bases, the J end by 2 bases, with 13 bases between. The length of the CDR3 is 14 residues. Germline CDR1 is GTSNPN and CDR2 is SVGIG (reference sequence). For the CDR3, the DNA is TGTGCCTGGGACAGAAGGCCGACTGGAAACACCATATATTTT. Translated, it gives CAWDRRPTGNTIYF.

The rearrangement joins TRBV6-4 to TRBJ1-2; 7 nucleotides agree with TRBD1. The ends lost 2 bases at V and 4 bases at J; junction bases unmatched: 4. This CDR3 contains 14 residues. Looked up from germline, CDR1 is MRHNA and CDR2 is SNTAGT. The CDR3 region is CASSDRDSRYGYTF. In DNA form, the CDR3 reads TGTGCCAGCAGTGACCGGGACAGCCGCTATGGCTACACCTTC.

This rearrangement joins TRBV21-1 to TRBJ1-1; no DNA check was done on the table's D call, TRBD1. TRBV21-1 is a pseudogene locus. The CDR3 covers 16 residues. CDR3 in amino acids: CASSKLSGQPNTEAFF. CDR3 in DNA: TGTGCCAGCAGCAAACTTTCGGGACAGCCCAACACTGAAGCTTTCTTT.

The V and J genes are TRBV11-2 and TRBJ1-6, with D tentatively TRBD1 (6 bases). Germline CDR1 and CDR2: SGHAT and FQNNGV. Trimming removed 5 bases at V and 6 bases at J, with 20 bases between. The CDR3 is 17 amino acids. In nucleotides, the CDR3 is TGTGCCAGCAGCCCCGCGGACAGCCTCCTTACTAATTCACCCCTCCACTTT. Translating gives CASSPADSLLTNSPLHF.

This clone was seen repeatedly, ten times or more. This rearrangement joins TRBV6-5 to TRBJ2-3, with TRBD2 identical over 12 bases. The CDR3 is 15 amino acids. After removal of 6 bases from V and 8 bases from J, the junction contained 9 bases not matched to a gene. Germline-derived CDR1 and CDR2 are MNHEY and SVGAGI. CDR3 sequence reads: CASRGTSGSLGTQYF. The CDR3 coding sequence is TGTGCCAGCAGGGGGACTAGCGGGTCACTGGGTACGCAGTATTTT.

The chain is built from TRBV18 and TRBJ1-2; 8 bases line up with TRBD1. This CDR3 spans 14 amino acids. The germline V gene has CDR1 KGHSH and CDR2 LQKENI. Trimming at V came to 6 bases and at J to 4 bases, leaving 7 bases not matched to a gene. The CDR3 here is CASSVDRAGYGYTF. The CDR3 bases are TGTGCCAGCTCGGTGGACAGGGCGGGCTATGGCTACACCTTC. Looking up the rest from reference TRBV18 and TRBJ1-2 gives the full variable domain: NAGVMQNPRHLVRRRGQEARLRCSPMKGHSHVYWYRQLPEEGLKFMVYLQKENIIDESGMPKERFSAEFPKEGPSILRIQQVVRGDSAAYFCASSVDRAGYGYTFGSGTRLTVV.

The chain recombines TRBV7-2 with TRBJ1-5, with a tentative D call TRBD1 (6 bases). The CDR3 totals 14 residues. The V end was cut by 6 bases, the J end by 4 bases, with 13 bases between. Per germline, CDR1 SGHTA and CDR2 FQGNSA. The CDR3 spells CASSSQGMNQPQHF. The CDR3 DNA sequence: TGTGCCAGCAGTTCACAGGGTATGAATCAGCCCCAGCATTTT.

CDR3 in amino acids: CATSRTQGVHNEQFF. The CDR3 DNA follows: TGTGCCACCAGCAGAACACAGGGTGTTCACAATGAGCAGTTCTTC. V is TRBV15 and J is TRBJ2-1, with D possibly being TRBD1 (6 bases). The CDR3 extends over 15 amino acids. Per germline, CDR1 LNHNV and CDR2 YYDKDF (reference sequence). V was cut by 2 bases and J by 5 bases, with 13 bases left in between.

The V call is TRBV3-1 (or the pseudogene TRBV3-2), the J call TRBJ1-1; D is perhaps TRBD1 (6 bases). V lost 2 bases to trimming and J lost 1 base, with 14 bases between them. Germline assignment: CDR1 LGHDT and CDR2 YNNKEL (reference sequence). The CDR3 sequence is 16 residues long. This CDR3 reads CASSQRGTGKNTEAFF. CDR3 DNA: TGTGCCAGCAGCCAACGAGGTACAGGGAAGAACACTGAAGCTTTCTTT.

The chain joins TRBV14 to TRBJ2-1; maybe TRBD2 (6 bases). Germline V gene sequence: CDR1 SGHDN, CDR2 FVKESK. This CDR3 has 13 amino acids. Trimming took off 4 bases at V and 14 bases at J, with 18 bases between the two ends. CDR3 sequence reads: CASSPRGLSKEFF. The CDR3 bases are TGTGCCAGCAGCCCTAGGGGACTTTCGAAGGAGTTCTTC.

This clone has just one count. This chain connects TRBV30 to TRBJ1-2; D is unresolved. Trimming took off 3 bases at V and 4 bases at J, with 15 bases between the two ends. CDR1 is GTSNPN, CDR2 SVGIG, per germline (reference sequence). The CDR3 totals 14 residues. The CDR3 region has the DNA TGTGCCTGGAGCCATCGTTGGGCATTCTATGGCTACACCTTC. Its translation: CAWSHRWAFYGYTF. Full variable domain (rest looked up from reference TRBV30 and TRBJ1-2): SQTIHQWPATLVQPVGSPLSLECTVEGTSNPNLYWYRQAAGRGLQLLFYSVGIGQISSEVPQNLSASRPQDRQFILSSKKLLLSDSGFYLCAWSHRWAFYGYTFGSGTRLTVV.

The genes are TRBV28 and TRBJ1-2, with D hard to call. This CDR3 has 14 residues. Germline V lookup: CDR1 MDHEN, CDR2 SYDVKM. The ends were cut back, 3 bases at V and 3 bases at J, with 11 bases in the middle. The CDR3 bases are TGTGCCAGCAGTTTTGTCCCAGCGGACTATGGCTACACCTTC. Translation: CASSFVPADYGYTF.

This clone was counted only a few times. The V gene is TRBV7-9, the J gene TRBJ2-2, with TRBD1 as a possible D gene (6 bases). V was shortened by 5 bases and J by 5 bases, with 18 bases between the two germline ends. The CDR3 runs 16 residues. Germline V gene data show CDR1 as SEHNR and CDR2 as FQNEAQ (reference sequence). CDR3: CASSQGGQGMTGELFF. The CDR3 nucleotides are TGTGCCAGCAGCCAAGGGGGTCAGGGAATGACCGGGGAGCTGTTTTTT.

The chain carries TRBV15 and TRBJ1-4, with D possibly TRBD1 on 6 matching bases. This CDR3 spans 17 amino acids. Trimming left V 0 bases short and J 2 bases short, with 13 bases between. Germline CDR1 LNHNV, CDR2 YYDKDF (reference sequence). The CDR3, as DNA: TGTGCCACCAGCAGAGATCAGCGGGGGGCGACTAATGAAAAACTGTTTTTT. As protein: CATSRDQRGATNEKLFF.

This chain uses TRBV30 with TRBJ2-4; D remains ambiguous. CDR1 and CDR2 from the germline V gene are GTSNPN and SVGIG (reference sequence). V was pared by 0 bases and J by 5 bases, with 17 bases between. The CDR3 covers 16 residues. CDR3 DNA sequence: TGTGCCTGGAGTGTAGGTACAGCCCCGCCCCAAAACATTCAGTACTTC. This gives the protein CAWSVGTAPPQNIQYF.

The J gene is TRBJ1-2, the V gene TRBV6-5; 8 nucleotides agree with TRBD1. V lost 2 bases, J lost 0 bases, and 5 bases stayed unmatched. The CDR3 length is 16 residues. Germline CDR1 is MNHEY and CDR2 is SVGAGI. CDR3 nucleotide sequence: TGTGCCAGCAGTTACGACAGGGGAGGAGCTAACTATGGCTACACCTTC. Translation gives CASSYDRGGANYGYTF.

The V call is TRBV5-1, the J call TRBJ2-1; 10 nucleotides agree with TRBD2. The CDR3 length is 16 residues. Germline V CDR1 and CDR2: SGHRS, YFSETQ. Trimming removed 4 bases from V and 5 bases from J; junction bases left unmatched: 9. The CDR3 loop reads CASSPPRSGGDNEQFF. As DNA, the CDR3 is TGCGCCAGCAGCCCTCCTAGGAGCGGGGGGGACAATGAGCAGTTCTTC.